Below are 3 T cell receptor beta chains sequenced from a single sample in a study of blood T cell repertoires in COVID-19. Some clones are missing from TCRdb's copy, which holds only in-frame ones; the method was immunoSEQ multiplex PCR. The table has about 320,000 clones, 80% to 90% seen once. The specimen sequenced was PBMCs or T cells enriched from blood (not recorded which). These TCRs come from a young man who had recovered from COVID-19.

This clone was seen a single time. V usage is TRBV7-6 and J usage is TRBJ2-1, with 14 bases lining up with TRBD2. With V trimmed by 3 bases and J by 10 bases, 8 bases remained unmatched. This CDR3 has 16 amino acids. In germline, CDR1 is SGHVS, CDR2 FNYEAQ. The CDR3 bases are TGTGCCAGCAGCTTGGAGACTAGCGGGGGGGCCTGGGAGCAGTTCTTC. It encodes CASSLETSGGAWEQFF.

V gene TRBV11-1 combines with J gene TRBJ2-7; D perhaps matches TRBD1 (6 bases). Germline V CDR1 and CDR2: SGHAT, FQDESV (reference sequence). CDR3 length: 13 amino acids. The V gene lost 2 bases and the J gene lost 4 bases, with 9 bases spanning the gap. In DNA, the CDR3 is TGTGCCAGCAGCTTACAGGGGTTTTACGAGCAGTACTTC. Residues: CASSLQGFYEQYF.

This clone appeared a few times. This chain links TRBV5-4 with TRBJ2-7; D perhaps matches TRBD1 (5 bases). Germline CDR1 and CDR2: SGHNT and YYREEE (reference sequence). The ends were cut back, 5 bases at V and 3 bases at J, with 9 bases in the middle. The CDR3 totals 12 residues. The CDR3: CASRIDSYEQYF. CDR3 DNA: TGTGCCAGCAGGATAGACAGCTACGAGCAGTACTTC.